A selection of T cell receptor beta chains follows, all from one sample in a study of control samples from healthy donors and cancer patients. Generated by immunoSEQ multiplex PCR, the TCRdb table keeps only in-frame clones and is missing some. The table shows fewer than 120,000 clones, with approximately 90% occurring only once. The material sequenced was PBMCs. Receptors were obtained from a woman aged 55-70 years with lung cancer. Each CDR3 is given with its conserved first and last residue. A D gene is named only where the DNA matches it firmly. A clone size is listed for some rows: how often the clone was seen (once, few, many), or a class if it is expanded.

D gene: TRBD1
J gene: TRBJ2-7
clone size: -
V gene: TRBV7-9
CDR3 protein: CASSFPGQGAYEQYF
CDR3 DNA: TGTGCCAGCAGCTTTCCGGGACAGGGGGCGTACGAGCAGTACTTC

D gene: TRBD1
J gene: TRBJ1-5
clone size: -
V gene: TRBV11-2
CDR3 protein: CASSLVRTGPSNQPQHF
CDR3 DNA: TGTGCCAGCAGCTTAGTACGGACAGGGCCCAGCAATCAGCCCCAGCATTTT

D gene: TRBD2
J gene: TRBJ2-3
clone size: -
V gene: TRBV29-1
CDR3 protein: CSVEGAGGGTDTQYF
CDR3 DNA: TGCAGCGTTGAAGGGGCGGGAGGGGGCACAGATACGCAGTATTTT

D gene: -
J gene: TRBJ1-1
clone size: -
V gene: TRBV5-5
CDR3 protein: CASSLVRGLNTEAFF
CDR3 DNA: TGTGCCAGCAGCTTGGTCCGGGGATTGAACACTGAAGCTTTCTTT

D gene: TRBD1
J gene: TRBJ1-4
clone size: -
V gene: TRBV3-1/TRBV3-2
CDR3 protein: CASSPRQGKGSANEKLFF
CDR3 DNA: TGTGCCAGCAGCCCCAGACAGGGTAAAGGTAGTGCTAATGAAAAACTGTTTTTT

D gene: TRBD2
J gene: TRBJ2-1
clone size: -
V gene: TRBV7-3
CDR3 protein: CASSLASGVYNEQFF
CDR3 DNA: TGTGCCAGCAGCTTAGCTAGCGGGGTCTACAATGAGCAGTTCTTC

D gene: -
J gene: TRBJ1-2
clone size: -
V gene: TRBV5-6
CDR3 protein: CASSLRTGLTNYGYTF
CDR3 DNA: TGTGCCAGCAGCTTGAGAACAGGGCTTACTAACTATGGCTACACCTTC

D gene: TRBD1
J gene: TRBJ2-5
clone size: -
V gene: TRBV5-1
CDR3 protein: CASSSGTVNRQETQYF
CDR3 DNA: TGCGCCAGCAGCTCCGGGACAGTTAACCGACAAGAGACCCAGTACTTC

D gene: TRBD2
J gene: TRBJ2-2
clone size: -
V gene: TRBV18
CDR3 protein: CASSPPSGGNTGELFF
CDR3 DNA: TGTGCCAGCTCACCACCTTCGGGGGGTAATACCGGGGAGCTGTTTTTT

D gene: -
J gene: TRBJ1-5
clone size: -
V gene: TRBV7-8
CDR3 protein: CASSLGGSRANQPQHF
CDR3 DNA: TGTGCCAGCAGCTTAGGAGGGTCTAGGGCAAATCAGCCCCAGCATTTT

D gene: -
J gene: TRBJ1-2
clone size: -
V gene: TRBV30
CDR3 protein: CAWSANLGYGNYGYTF
CDR3 DNA: TGTGCCTGGAGTGCCAATTTGGGGTATGGGAACTATGGCTACACCTTC

D gene: TRBD1
J gene: TRBJ2-7
clone size: -
V gene: TRBV7-9
CDR3 protein: CASFPTGPVMDEQYF
CDR3 DNA: TGTGCCAGCTTCCCGACAGGGCCTGTAATGGACGAGCAGTACTTC

D gene: TRBD1
J gene: TRBJ1-6
clone size: -
V gene: TRBV2
CDR3 protein: CASSGTGGLDSPLHF
CDR3 DNA: TGTGCCAGCAGTGGGACAGGCGGGTTGGATTCACCCCTCCACTTT

D gene: -
J gene: TRBJ2-3
clone size: -
V gene: TRBV28
CDR3 protein: CASSLPGPSTDTQYF
CDR3 DNA: TGTGCCAGCAGTCTCCCGGGACCGAGCACAGATACGCAGTATTTT

D gene: TRBD1
J gene: TRBJ1-2
clone size: -
V gene: TRBV24-1
CDR3 protein: CATSDFGSGGDGYTF
CDR3 DNA: TGTGCCACCAGTGATTTCGGCTCAGGGGGTGATGGCTACACCTTC

D gene: -
J gene: TRBJ1-2
clone size: -
V gene: TRBV18
CDR3 protein: CASSPPGVGDLNYGYTF
CDR3 DNA: TGTGCCAGCTCACCACCTGGGGTCGGGGATCTTAACTATGGCTACACCTTC

D gene: -
J gene: TRBJ1-1
clone size: few
V gene: TRBV5-8
CDR3 protein: CASSPGYTEAFF
CDR3 DNA: TGTGCCAGCAGTCCCGGATACACTGAAGCTTTCTTT

D gene: -
J gene: TRBJ1-1
clone size: -
V gene: TRBV3-1/TRBV3-2
CDR3 protein: CASSQDGREAFF
CDR3 DNA: TGTGCCAGCAGCCAAGATGGCCGGGAAGCTTTCTTT

D gene: -
J gene: TRBJ2-1
clone size: once
V gene: TRBV9
CDR3 protein: CASSEGGTYNEQFF
CDR3 DNA: TGTGCCAGCAGCGAGGGAGGGACATACAATGAGCAGTTCTTC

D gene: -
J gene: TRBJ2-1
clone size: -
V gene: TRBV24-1
CDR3 protein: CATSDSKPPTGEEQFF
CDR3 DNA: TGTGCCACCAGTGATTCAAAACCTCCGACTGGGGAGGAGCAGTTCTTC

D gene: -
J gene: TRBJ2-7
clone size: -
V gene: TRBV27
CDR3 protein: CASLSGPSRGYEQYF
CDR3 DNA: TGTGCCAGCCTCTCAGGCCCCTCAAGAGGCTACGAGCAGTACTTC

D gene: -
J gene: TRBJ2-4
clone size: -
V gene: TRBV29-1
CDR3 protein: CSAGTGANIQYF
CDR3 DNA: TGCAGCGCCGGGACTGGAGCTAACATTCAGTACTTC

D gene: -
J gene: TRBJ1-2
clone size: -
V gene: TRBV5-1
CDR3 protein: CASSLSPHYGYTF
CDR3 DNA: TGCGCCAGCAGCTTGAGCCCGCACTATGGCTACACCTTC

D gene: -
J gene: TRBJ2-7
clone size: -
V gene: TRBV13
CDR3 protein: CASSSSVGRWEQYF
CDR3 DNA: TGTGCCAGCAGCTCATCTGTAGGGCGTTGGGAGCAGTACTTC

D gene: TRBD1
J gene: TRBJ1-2
clone size: many
V gene: TRBV11-2
CDR3 protein: CASSLNSGQRFFNYGYTF
CDR3 DNA: TGTGCCAGCAGCTTAAACTCGGGACAGAGATTTTTTAACTATGGCTACACCTTC

D gene: TRBD1
J gene: TRBJ1-5
clone size: once
V gene: TRBV19
CDR3 protein: CASVQGANPQPQHF
CDR3 DNA: TGTGCCAGCGTTCAGGGGGCCAACCCTCAGCCCCAGCATTTT

D gene: -
J gene: TRBJ1-2
clone size: -
V gene: TRBV3-1/TRBV3-2
CDR3 protein: CASSRSEGNGYTF
CDR3 DNA: TGTGCCAGCAGCCGATCTGAGGGGAATGGCTACACCTTC

D gene: -
J gene: TRBJ1-4
clone size: -
V gene: TRBV2
CDR3 protein: CASSEKAHEKLFF
CDR3 DNA: TGTGCCAGCAGTGAAAAGGCTCATGAAAAACTGTTTTTT

D gene: -
J gene: TRBJ1-2
clone size: -
V gene: TRBV19
CDR3 protein: CASSLRQVNYGYTF
CDR3 DNA: TGTGCCAGTAGTCTTCGACAGGTGAACTATGGCTACACCTTC

D gene: -
J gene: TRBJ1-3
clone size: -
V gene: TRBV3-1/TRBV3-2
CDR3 protein: CASSLGGNTIYF
CDR3 DNA: TGTGCCAGCAGCCTGGGAGGAAACACCATATATTTT

D gene: TRBD1
J gene: TRBJ1-1
clone size: -
V gene: TRBV5-1
CDR3 protein: CASSGQGNTEAFF
CDR3 DNA: TGCGCCAGCAGCGGACAGGGGAACACTGAAGCTTTCTTT

D gene: -
J gene: TRBJ2-5
clone size: -
V gene: TRBV19
CDR3 protein: CASSIAPAANLKETQYF
CDR3 DNA: TGTGCCAGTAGTATAGCCCCAGCGGCTAATTTAAAAGAGACCCAGTACTTC

D gene: TRBD1
J gene: TRBJ1-2
clone size: -
V gene: TRBV6-5
CDR3 protein: CASSRTGHGYTF
CDR3 DNA: TGTGCCAGCAGTCGGACAGGGCATGGCTACACCTTC

D gene: TRBD2
J gene: TRBJ2-1
clone size: -
V gene: TRBV27
CDR3 protein: CASSLAGGRVDEQFF
CDR3 DNA: TGTGCCAGCAGTCTAGCGGGAGGGAGGGTTGATGAGCAGTTCTTC

D gene: TRBD2
J gene: TRBJ2-5
clone size: -
V gene: TRBV5-4
CDR3 protein: CASSLGTSGPQETQYF
CDR3 DNA: TGTGCCAGCAGCCTCGGGACTAGCGGACCTCAAGAGACCCAGTACTTC

D gene: -
J gene: TRBJ2-5
clone size: -
V gene: TRBV5-4
CDR3 protein: CASSSWGAGAAQETQYF
CDR3 DNA: TGTGCCAGCAGCTCTTGGGGGGCGGGGGCTGCTCAAGAGACCCAGTACTTC

D gene: -
J gene: TRBJ2-3
clone size: few
V gene: TRBV18
CDR3 protein: CASSLGMSDTQYF
CDR3 DNA: TGTGCCAGCTCTCTAGGAATGTCAGATACGCAGTATTTT

D gene: -
J gene: TRBJ2-5
clone size: -
V gene: TRBV9
CDR3 protein: CASSSSVGDQETQYF
CDR3 DNA: TGTGCCAGCAGCTCTTCCGTCGGGGACCAAGAGACCCAGTACTTC

D gene: -
J gene: TRBJ2-7
clone size: few
V gene: TRBV5-4
CDR3 protein: CASSLTGASGYEQYF
CDR3 DNA: TGTGCCAGCAGCTTGACGGGAGCCTCCGGGTACGAGCAGTACTTC

D gene: -
J gene: TRBJ2-5
clone size: -
V gene: TRBV5-5
CDR3 protein: CASSAYFIRETQYF
CDR3 DNA: TGTGCCAGCAGCGCATATTTTATCCGAGAGACCCAGTACTTC

D gene: -
J gene: TRBJ2-1
clone size: -
V gene: TRBV30
CDR3 protein: CAWTLGVNEQFF
CDR3 DNA: TGTGCCTGGACATTAGGGGTGAATGAGCAGTTCTTC

D gene: -
J gene: TRBJ1-2
clone size: -
V gene: TRBV6-5
CDR3 protein: CASRTGKVDYGYTF
CDR3 DNA: TGTGCCAGCAGAACAGGGAAGGTAGACTATGGCTACACCTTC

D gene: TRBD1
J gene: TRBJ2-5
clone size: -
V gene: TRBV5-5
CDR3 protein: CASSLTGQGETQYF
CDR3 DNA: TGTGCCAGCAGCTTGACGGGACAGGGAGAGACCCAGTACTTC

D gene: TRBD2
J gene: TRBJ2-1
clone size: -
V gene: TRBV7-2
CDR3 protein: CASSPDGGSYNEQFF
CDR3 DNA: TGTGCCAGCAGCCCGGACGGCGGGAGCTACAATGAGCAGTTCTTC

D gene: TRBD1
J gene: TRBJ1-5
clone size: few
V gene: TRBV7-9
CDR3 protein: CASSLTGTGGDQPQHF
CDR3 DNA: TGTGCCAGCAGCCTTACCGGGACAGGGGGCGATCAGCCCCAGCATTTT

D gene: TRBD1
J gene: TRBJ2-3
clone size: -
V gene: TRBV11-3
CDR3 protein: CASSSGQSTDTQYF
CDR3 DNA: TGTGCCAGCAGCTCGGGACAGTCCACAGATACGCAGTATTTT

D gene: -
J gene: TRBJ1-2
clone size: -
V gene: TRBV30
CDR3 protein: CAWSQTGTAWNYGYTF
CDR3 DNA: TGTGCCTGGAGCCAGACAGGTACTGCTTGGAACTATGGCTACACCTTC

D gene: -
J gene: TRBJ2-1
clone size: -
V gene: TRBV3-1/TRBV3-2
CDR3 protein: CASSPRMVGNEQFF
CDR3 DNA: TGTGCCAGCAGCCCGCGGATGGTGGGGAATGAGCAGTTCTTC